This TCR beta chain was retrieved from a study of cytomegalovirus exposure and HLA in healthy donors. Regarding the study as a whole: V- and J-gene trimming of TCR beta was linked (in a later analysis) to a missense DCLRE1C variant.

Use of 60 Vbeta and 13 Jbeta primers characterized the PCR. Sequenced by immunoSEQ multiplex PCR; TCRdb stores in-frame clones only, minus some. The sample includes 150,000 to 200,000 clones, approximately 67% of them seen just once. To note about this clone: Its antigen is not identified.

Sequenced sample: PBMCs. The sequence derives from a woman between 18 and 29 years old in good health and CMV-seropositive.

This chain's CDR3 is CASSTRGRGLIRGPGSYEQYF. In DNA form, the CDR3 reads TGTGCCAGCAGCACGAGGGGCAGGGGCCTAATACGTGGACCCGGCTCCTACGAGCAGTACTTC. The rearrangement joins TRBV27 to TRBJ2-7, with D maybe TRBD1 (6 bases). Trimming took off 6 bases at V and 0 bases at J, with 33 bases between the two ends. This CDR3 is 21 amino acids long. CDR1 and CDR2 from the germline V gene are MNHEY and SMNVEV (reference sequence).